Sequencing of this T cell receptor (beta chain) was carried out in a study of blood T cell repertoires in COVID-19. Sequencing used immunoSEQ multiplex PCR; TCRdb keeps in-frame clones, though not all of them. Of about 170,000 clones listed, 83% are singletons. CDR3 length equals 16 residues. Germline CDR1 reads KGHSH; CDR2 reads LQKENI. V was pared by 5 bases and J by 4 bases, with 18 bases between. The sequenced material came from peripheral blood. J is TRBJ1-5 and V is TRBV18; a possible D gene is TRBD1 (5 bases). The receptor was derived from a woman aged 70-85 years who had recovered from COVID-19. CDR3 sequence: CASSRPGRGMNQPQHF. The CDR3 coding sequence is TGTGCCAGCTCAAGACCGGGACGGGGGATGAATCAGCCCCAGCATTTT.